This T cell receptor (beta chain) was profiled in a study of control samples from healthy donors and cancer patients. Some clones are missing from TCRdb's copy, which holds only in-frame ones; the method was immunoSEQ multiplex PCR. The top ten clones hold 15% to 20% of a sample with around 97,000 clones, around 88% of them seen once. V shed 0 bases and J shed 0 bases, with 12 bases lying between them. Germline CDR1 reads SGHNT; CDR2 reads YYREEE (reference sequence). CDR3 length: 16 residues. The sequencing input was PBMCs. The V call is TRBV5-4, the J call TRBJ1-1; a possible D gene is TRBD1 (6 bases). The source is a man between 60 and 70 years old with lung cancer. The CDR3: CASSLGNRDMNTEAFF. DNA of the CDR3: TGTGCCAGCAGCTTGGGGAACAGGGATATGAACACTGAAGCTTTCTTT. The variable domain in full, with the rest retrieved from reference TRBV5-4 and TRBJ1-1, is ETGVTQSPTHLIKTRGQQVTLRCSSQSGHNTVSWYQQALGQGPQFIFQYYREEENGRGNFPPRFSGLQFPNYSSELNVNALELDDSALYLCASSLGNRDMNTEAFFGQGTRLTVV.